Below, one T cell receptor beta chain is given with its context. Profiled with immunoSEQ multiplex PCR; TCRdb holds only in-frame clones, not every one. The table has about 680,000 clones, 89% seen once. Trimming took 4 bases from V and 4 from J, leaving 16 bases between them. The CDR3 sequence is 15 residues long. Looked up from germline, CDR1 is GTSNPN and CDR2 is SVGIG (reference sequence). The sample belongs to a study of Ad26.COV2.S vaccination and SARS-CoV-2 variants. Across the whole study: The Ad26.COV2.S arm of the COV1001 trial was where the donor was placed. The study gave Ad26.COV2.S intramuscularly, once or twice 56 days apart.

Noted treatment: roughly 20 received Ad26.COV2.S at low or high dose, single or two shots; about 5 received placebo; per-sample allocation not given. Sampling was performed 63 days after the first vaccine or placebo injection. This material consisted of peripheral blood, taken in a trial of Ad26.COV2.S vaccine versus placebo. The TCR comes from a person aged 18-65 years who received the Ad26.COV2.S COVID-19 vaccine or a placebo. The V gene is TRBV30, the J gene TRBJ2-2, with D possibly matching TRBD2 (6 bases). CDR3 residues: CAWKKPGLRTGELFF. DNA for the CDR3: TGTGCCTGGAAGAAACCGGGACTTCGCACCGGGGAGCTGTTTTTT.